This passage covers 5 T cell receptor beta chains from one sample sequenced in a study of glioma-infiltrating T cells. The iRepertoire nested amplicon-rescue multiplex PCR amplified TCR alpha and beta CDR3s from RNA. From the multiplex PCR reads, TCRdb called clonotypes with MiXCR, one entry per CDR3 protein. The repertoire consists of about 89,000 distinct CDR3 sequences, with 20% to 25% occurring once and the leading ten covering about 6.7%. The sequenced sample consisted of glioma tissue, nonneoplastic brain tissue, or PBMCs (not recorded which). Receptors were obtained from a human donor with low-grade glioma or glioblastoma, undergoing nonglioma brain surgery, or in good health (not recorded which).

This clonotype was detected many times. The chain is built from TRBV7-2 and TRBJ1-5; D remains unclear. This CDR3 comprises 15 residues. The germline gives CDR1 SGHTA, CDR2 FQGNSA. V shed 2 bases and J shed 3 bases, with 11 bases lying between them. The CDR3 protein is CASSLSHSNNQPQHF. CDR3 coding DNA: TGTGCCAGCAGCTTATCCCACAGCAACAATCAGCCCCAGCATTTT. The full variable domain, its missing parts supplied by reference TRBV7-2 and TRBJ1-5, is GAGVSQSPSNKVTEKGKDVELRCDPISGHTALYWYRQSLGQGLEFLIYFQGNSAPDKSGLPSDRFSAERTGGSVSTLTIQRTQQEDSAVYLCASSLSHSNNQPQHFGDGTRLSIL.

This chain joins TRBV19 and TRBJ2-7; D tentatively reads TRBD1 or TRBD2 (6 bases each). From germline, CDR1 is LNHDA and CDR2 SQIVND (reference sequence). CDR3 length: 16 residues. The V and J ends lost 9 bases and 5 bases respectively, with 26 bases between them. The DNA for the CDR3 is TGTGCCAGCACTCCCCAAGGCGGGACGGGACACCACGAGCAGTACTTC. This codes for CASTPQGGTGHHEQYF.

This clonotype was seen ten or more times. The chain uses TRBV29-1 and TRBJ1-1; D gene uncertain. The V gene lost 6 bases and the J gene lost 4 bases, with 15 bases spanning the gap. The CDR3 covers 13 residues. Germline values: CDR1 SQVTM, CDR2 ANQGSEA. CDR3 nucleotides: TGCAGCGTCGAACCCGTTATGGGCACTGAAGCTTTCTTT. Its translation: CSVEPVMGTEAFF.

This clonotype was counted ten times or more. CDR3 in amino acids: CSVGEGPHQPQHF. In nucleotides, the CDR3 is TGCAGCGTTGGTGAGGGACCCCATCAGCCCCAGCATTTT. V and J are TRBV29-1 and TRBJ1-5, with D possibly being TRBD1 (5 bases). From germline, CDR1 is SQVTM and CDR2 ANQGSEA. V was clipped by 4 bases and J by 5 bases, with 12 bases between them. This CDR3 has 13 amino acids.

This sequence joins TRBV10-1 and TRBJ2-1, with TRBD2 matching 10 bases. The CDR3 has 15 residues. The trim removed 6 bases at V and 7 bases at J, leaving 9 bases unmatched. Per germline, CDR1 WNHNN and CDR2 SYGVQD (reference sequence). The CDR3 region has the DNA TGCGCCAGCAGCCCTAGCGGGAGAACACGGAATGAGCAGTTCTTC. Translation: CASSPSGRTRNEQFF.